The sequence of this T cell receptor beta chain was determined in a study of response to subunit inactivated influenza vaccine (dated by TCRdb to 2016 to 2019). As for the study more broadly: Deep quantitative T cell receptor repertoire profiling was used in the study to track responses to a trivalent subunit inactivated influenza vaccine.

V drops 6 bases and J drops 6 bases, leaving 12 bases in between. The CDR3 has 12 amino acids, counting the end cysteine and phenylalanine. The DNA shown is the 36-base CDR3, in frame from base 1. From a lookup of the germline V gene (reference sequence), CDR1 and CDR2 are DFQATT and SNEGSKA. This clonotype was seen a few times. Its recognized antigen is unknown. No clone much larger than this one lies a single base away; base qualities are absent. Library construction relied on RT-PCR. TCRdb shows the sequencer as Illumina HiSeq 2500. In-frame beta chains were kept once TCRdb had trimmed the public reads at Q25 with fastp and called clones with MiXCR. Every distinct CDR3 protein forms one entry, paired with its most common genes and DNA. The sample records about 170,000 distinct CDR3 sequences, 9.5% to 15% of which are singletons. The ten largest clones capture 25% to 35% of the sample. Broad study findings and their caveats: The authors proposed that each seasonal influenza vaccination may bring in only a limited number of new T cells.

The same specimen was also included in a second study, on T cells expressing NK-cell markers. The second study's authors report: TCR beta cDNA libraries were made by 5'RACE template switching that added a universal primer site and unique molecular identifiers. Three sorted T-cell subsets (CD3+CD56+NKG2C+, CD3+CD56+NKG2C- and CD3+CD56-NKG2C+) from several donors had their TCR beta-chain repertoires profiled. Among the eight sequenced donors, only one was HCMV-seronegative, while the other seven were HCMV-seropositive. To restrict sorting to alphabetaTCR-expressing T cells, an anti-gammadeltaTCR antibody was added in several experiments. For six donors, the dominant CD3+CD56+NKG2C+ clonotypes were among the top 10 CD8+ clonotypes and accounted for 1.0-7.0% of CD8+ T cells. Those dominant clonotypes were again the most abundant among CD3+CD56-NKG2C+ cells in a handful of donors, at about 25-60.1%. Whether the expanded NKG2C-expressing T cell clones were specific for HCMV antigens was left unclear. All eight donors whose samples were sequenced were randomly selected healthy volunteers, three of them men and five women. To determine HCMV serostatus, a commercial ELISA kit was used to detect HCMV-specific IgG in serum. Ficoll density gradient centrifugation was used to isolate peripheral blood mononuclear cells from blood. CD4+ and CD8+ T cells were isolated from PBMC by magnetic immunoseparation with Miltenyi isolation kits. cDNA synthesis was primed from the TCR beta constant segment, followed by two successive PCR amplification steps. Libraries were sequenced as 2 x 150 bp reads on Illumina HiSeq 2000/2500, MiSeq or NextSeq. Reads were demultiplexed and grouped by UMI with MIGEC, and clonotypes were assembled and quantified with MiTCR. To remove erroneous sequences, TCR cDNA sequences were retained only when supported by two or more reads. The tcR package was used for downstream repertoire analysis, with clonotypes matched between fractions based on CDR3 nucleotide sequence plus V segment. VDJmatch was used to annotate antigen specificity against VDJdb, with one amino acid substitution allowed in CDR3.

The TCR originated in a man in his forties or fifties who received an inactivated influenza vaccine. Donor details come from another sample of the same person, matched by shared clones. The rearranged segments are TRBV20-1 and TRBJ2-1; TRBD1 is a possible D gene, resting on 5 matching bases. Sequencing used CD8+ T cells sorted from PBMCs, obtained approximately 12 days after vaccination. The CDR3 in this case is CSATVQGNEQFF. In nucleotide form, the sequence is TGCAGTGCAACGGTCCAGGGCAATGAGCAGTTCTTC.